The TCR beta chain described here comes from a study of CD8 T cells in ankylosing spondylitis. Study outcomes and limitations: Ankylosing spondylitis blood appeared to carry a characteristic TCR beta motif of roughly eight highly homologous variants.

Via MiXCR, TCRdb re-called the 5' RACE reads, giving one row per CDR3 protein. The sample lists approximately 400,000 distinct CDR3 sequences, 25% to 30% occurring once. Details on this clonotype: No antigen is known for it.

The material sequenced was blood, either unsorted or a sorted T cell fraction (not recorded which). The sequence derives from a male donor with ankylosing spondylitis.

In DNA, the CDR3 is TGTGCCACCAGCAGAGATCCTGAGGGGCCCCTAGCTAACTATGGCTACACCTTC. It translates to CATSRDPEGPLANYGYTF. The chain has TRBV15 and TRBJ1-2, with TRBD1 as a possible D gene (5 bases). The CDR3 covers 18 residues. CDR1 and CDR2 from the germline V gene are LNHNV and YYDKDF (reference sequence). The germline V and J ends were trimmed by 0 bases and 0 bases, with 17 bases remaining between them.